The present T cell receptor beta chain was sequenced within a study of response to subunit inactivated influenza vaccine (dated by TCRdb to 2017 to 2018). For the wider study: To follow how T cells responded to a trivalent subunit inactivated influenza vaccine, the researchers relied on deep quantitative profiling of the T cell receptor repertoire.

Per the germline V gene, SGHRS is the CDR1 and YFSETQ is the CDR2. V is reduced by 0 bases and J by 1 base, leaving a spacing of 11 bases between them. The CDR3 measures 17 amino acids from cysteine to phenylalanine. The DNA shown is the 51-base CDR3, in frame from base 1. The library was generated by RT-PCR. Sequencing took place on an Illumina HiSeq 2500. TCRdb passed the public sequencing reads through fastp at Q25 and MiXCR, retaining productive beta sequences. Entries are consolidated by CDR3 protein sequence, retaining the most common genes and DNA. The sample contains about 500,000 distinct CDR3 sequences, 16% of them found a single time. The ten top clones hold less than 4% of the sample. The paper's findings and limits, for the study overall: According to the authors, only a limited number of new T cells may be recruited by each seasonal influenza vaccination.

The table lists this clonotype with a count of one. Its antigen target is currently unknown. Base qualities are not provided; no much larger clone lies one nucleotide away. One read offers little support. The chain employs TRBV5-1 and TRBJ1-6; no D gene can be assigned with confidence. This TCR was recovered from a man in his fifties or sixties who received an inactivated influenza vaccine. Donor details come from another sample of the same person, matched by shared clones. The specimen comprised CD4+ T cells sorted from PBMCs, sampled around 25 months after vaccination. The nucleotides read TGCGCCAGCAGCTTGGCCGCTCAGTTGTCCTATAATTCACCCCTCCACTTT. It encodes CASSLAAQLSYNSPLHF.